These 21 T cell receptor beta chains were sequenced from one sample in a study of blood T cell repertoires in COVID-19. Clones were read by immunoSEQ multiplex PCR, and TCRdb kept only the in-frame ones, dropping some. The repertoire includes over 100,000 clones, over 75% of them detected once, and about 4.2% sits in the top ten. Sequenced sample: peripheral blood. Receptor source: a woman aged 65 to 85 with acute or convalescent COVID-19.

The chain recombines TRBV5-1 with TRBJ1-1, with D tentatively TRBD1 (5 bases). The CDR3 is 17 amino acids. The V end was cut by 1 base, the J end by 2 bases, with 18 bases between. In germline, CDR1 is SGHRS, CDR2 YFSETQ. The CDR3 region is CASSLRGDPLPNTEAFF. CDR3 DNA sequence: TGCGCCAGCAGCTTGAGGGGCGACCCTTTACCTAACACTGAAGCTTTCTTT.

The genes are TRBV6-2 or TRBV6-3 and TRBJ1-1; D is unresolved. The CDR3 sequence is 13 residues long. The germline V and J ends were trimmed by 6 bases and 6 bases, with 14 bases remaining between them. The germline V gene has CDR1 MNHEY and CDR2 SVGEGT. CDR3 in DNA: TGTGCCAGCAGCCCACTAGCGAGGGCTGAAGCTTTCTTT. Translation gives CASSPLARAEAFF.

The chain uses TRBV12-5 and TRBJ1-6, with 8 bases matching TRBD1. Trimming cost V 5 bases and J 7 bases; bases outside gene matches: 4. CDR3 size: 14 residues. Per the germline V gene, CDR1 is LGHNT and CDR2 is FRNRAP. The CDR3 spells CASGLTGGNSPLHF. The CDR3 DNA sequence: TGTGCTAGTGGTCTCACAGGGGGGAATTCACCCCTCCACTTT.

The chain combines TRBV28 with TRBJ2-7; 12 bases line up with TRBD1. CDR3 length: 17 amino acids. V was clipped by 6 bases and J by 4 bases; unmatched bases: 13. The germline V gene has CDR1 MDHEN and CDR2 SYDVKM. The DNA of the CDR3 is TGTGCCAGCAGACGCGTCCGGGACAGGGGGCGCAGGTACGAGCAGTACTTC. Protein product: CASRRVRDRGRRYEQYF.

The rearrangement links TRBV6-2 or TRBV6-3 to TRBJ2-1; 7 positions agree with TRBD2. This CDR3 has 18 amino acids. V lost 0 bases to trimming and J lost 1 base; unmatched junction nucleotides: 9. Germline V gives CDR1 MNHEY, CDR2 SVGEGT. In DNA form, the CDR3 reads TGTGCCAGCAGTTACTCGCTGCTAGCGGACCGATCCTACAATGAGCAGTTCTTC. Translated, it gives CASSYSLLADRSYNEQFF.

V usage is TRBV21-1 and J usage is TRBJ2-5; the DNA was not compared with TRBD1, the D call given in the table. TRBV21-1 represents a pseudogene. The CDR3 covers 18 residues. The CDR3: CASSKPRWTGGEEETQYF. The CDR3 DNA follows: TGTGCCAGCAGCAAACCGAGATGGACAGGGGGCGAAGAAGAGACCCAGTACTTC.

This clone occurred a few times. The chain has TRBV7-2 and TRBJ1-2; tentatively, D is TRBD1 (6 bases). V was trimmed by 2 bases and J by 7 bases, leaving 11 bases between them. Looked up from germline, CDR1 is SGHTA and CDR2 is FQGNSA. The CDR3 loop spans 13 amino acids. CDR3 sequence: CASSLRTEGGYTF. CDR3 in DNA: TGTGCCAGCAGCTTAAGGACAGAAGGTGGCTACACCTTC.

The chain joins TRBV19 to TRBJ1-2; 9 nucleotides agree with TRBD1. With 6 bases clipped from V and 2 bases from J, the junction kept 1 base outside the gene matches. This CDR3 has 13 residues. The germline gives CDR1 LNHDA, CDR2 SQIVND (reference sequence). CDR3 in amino acids: CASRGQGNYGYTF. The CDR3 DNA is TGTGCCAGTAGGGGACAGGGCAACTATGGCTACACCTTC.

CDR3 sequence reads: CAIQAAGAGGYTF. The CDR3 DNA reads TGTGCCATCCAAGCGGCAGGGGCGGGTGGCTACACCTTC. This rearrangement joins TRBV10-3 to TRBJ1-2, with D possibly matching TRBD1 (6 bases). This CDR3 is 13 amino acids long. Deletions cut 8 bases from V and 7 bases from J, with 17 bases between. Looked up from germline, CDR1 is ENHRY and CDR2 is SYGVKD.

The V and J genes are TRBV5-1 and TRBJ2-3; 13 bases fit TRBD2. V shed 5 bases, J shed 4 bases, and the junction held 7 bases outside the gene matches. The CDR3 covers 16 residues. Germline V CDR1 and CDR2: SGHRS, YFSETQ. CDR3 in DNA: TGCGCCAGCAGACTAGCGGGGGGGCATTGGGCAGATACGCAGTATTTT. Its protein product is CASRLAGGHWADTQYF.

The gene calls are TRBV30 and TRBJ1-1; 7 bases fit TRBD1. Germline-derived CDR1 and CDR2 are GTSNPN and SVGIG (reference sequence). Losses at the gene ends were 1 base for V and 0 bases for J; bases not matched to a gene: 8. CDR3 length: 16 amino acids. CDR3 amino acids: CAWSGGTAKMNTEAFF. CDR3 DNA: TGTGCCTGGAGTGGCGGGACAGCAAAAATGAACACTGAAGCTTTCTTT.

The chain joins TRBV19 to TRBJ1-1, with D perhaps matching TRBD1 (6 bases). Trimming pared 6 bases from V and 1 base from J, leaving 18 bases between. Looked up from germline, CDR1 is LNHDA and CDR2 is SQIVND (reference sequence). The CDR3 has 16 amino acids. CDR3 region: CASRRNPGQPNTEAFF. CDR3 nucleotides: TGTGCCAGTAGACGGAACCCGGGACAACCGAACACTGAAGCTTTCTTT.

This clone occurred once. A much larger clone differs by one base, so this may be a read error. The V gene is TRBV6-5, the J gene TRBJ1-1, with D possibly being TRBD1 (5 bases). V dropped 5 bases and J dropped 4 bases, with 8 bases sitting between them. CDR1 and CDR2 (germline): MNHEY, SVGAGI. The CDR3 is made up of 12 amino acids. CDR3 region: CASSRGGTEAFF. The CDR3 DNA sequence: TGTGCCAGCAGTCGCGGGGGCACTGAAGCTTTCTTT.

This clone was counted between two and nine times. CDR3 bases: TGTGCCAGCAGCCCGACAGCTACCACAGATACGCAGTATTTT. This translates into CASSPTATTDTQYF. The V call is TRBV5-5, the J call TRBJ2-3; weak D call: TRBD1 (5 bases). CDR1 and CDR2 (germline): SGHKS, YYEKEE (reference sequence). The CDR3 length is 14 residues. The ends were cut back, 4 bases at V and 2 bases at J, with 11 bases in the middle. The full variable domain, rest sourced from reference TRBV5-5 and TRBJ2-3, is DAGVTQSPTHLIKTRGQQVTLRCSPISGHKSVSWYQQVLGQGPQFIFQYYEKEERGRGNFPDRFSARQFPNYSSELNVNALLLGDSALYLCASSPTATTDTQYFGPGTRLTVL.

As DNA, the CDR3 is TGTGCCAGCAGCCCCGGACAGGACTACGAGCAGTACTTC. Protein sequence: CASSPGQDYEQYF. J is TRBJ2-7 and V is TRBV3-1 (or the pseudogene TRBV3-2); 7 bases align to TRBD1. The CDR3 is 13 residues long. In germline, CDR1 is LGHDT, CDR2 YNNKEL (reference sequence). J was trimmed by 3 bases and V by 4 bases; bases with no gene match: 3.

This clone has just one count. The chain links TRBV7-2 to TRBJ1-1; TRBD1 aligns across 7 bases. The germline V gene encodes CDR1 SGHTA and CDR2 FQGNSA. J gave up 10 bases and V 5 bases, and 13 bases lay outside the gene matches. This CDR3 spans 14 amino acids. The chain's CDR3 is CASSPGDPTGRAFF. In DNA, the CDR3 is TGTGCCAGCAGCCCGGGAGATCCGACAGGGCGAGCTTTCTTT.

J is TRBJ1-2 and V is TRBV18; tentative D call: TRBD1 (5 bases). The CDR3 extends over 15 amino acids. Between the trimmed V and J ends, which lost 3 bases and 2 bases, there was a span of 13 bases. Germline V gives CDR1 KGHSH, CDR2 LQKENI. The CDR3 region is CASSPDGTANYGYTF. The CDR3 DNA reads as TGTGCCAGCTCACCGGACGGGACTGCCAACTATGGCTACACCTTC. Combining the CDR3 with reference TRBV18 and TRBJ1-2 gives the whole variable domain NAGVMQNPRHLVRRRGQEARLRCSPMKGHSHVYWYRQLPEEGLKFMVYLQKENIIDESGMPKERFSAEFPKEGPSILRIQQVVRGDSAAYFCASSPDGTANYGYTFGSGTRLTVV.

The gene calls are TRBV11-1 and TRBJ2-3; TRBD2 is a possible D gene (5 bases). V shed 4 bases and J shed 6 bases, with 8 bases lying between them. This CDR3 has 12 residues. CDR1 is SGHAT and CDR2 is FQDESV in the germline V gene (reference sequence). CDR3 sequence reads: CASSSPGDTQYF. The CDR3 coding sequence is TGTGCCAGCAGCTCCCCGGGGGATACGCAGTATTTT.

This CDR3 reads CASSPSRGEQPQHF. DNA for the CDR3: TGTGCCAGCTCACCTTCCAGGGGTGAGCAGCCCCAGCATTTT. The rearrangement joins TRBV18 to TRBJ1-5, with D possibly matching TRBD1 (6 bases). The V end was cut by 3 bases, the J end by 7 bases, with 13 bases between. The CDR3 has 14 residues. Germline V gene lookup returns CDR1 KGHSH and CDR2 LQKENI.

V is TRBV30 and J is TRBJ1-1, with D tentatively TRBD1 (6 bases). The CDR3 loop spans 14 amino acids. Germline-derived CDR1 and CDR2 are GTSNPN and SVGIG (reference sequence). Trimming shortened V by 3 bases and J by 6 bases, and 17 bases separated the two germline ends. CDR3 region: CAWRGPYRVAEAFF. CDR3 bases: TGTGCCTGGAGGGGACCATACAGGGTCGCTGAAGCTTTCTTT.

CDR3 loop: CASRTTSTAQYF. The CDR3 DNA reads as TGTGCCAGCAGGACTACTAGCACGGCGCAGTATTTT. V is TRBV12-3 or TRBV12-4 and J is TRBJ2-3; maybe TRBD2 (6 bases). The CDR3 sequence is 12 residues long. V was pared by 6 bases and J by 10 bases, with 14 bases between.